This T cell receptor (beta chain) was observed in a study of regulatory T cells in long-lasting Graves disease. The overall study: Graves' patients (newly diagnosed) had been on antithyroid drugs under 3 months. Notes on the study in general: Persistent disease samples used TRBV28, TRBJ1-2 and TRBJ2-5 preferentially. New patients shared approximately 1,000 public clonotypes, and persistent patients shared more, with approximately 2,500. Thyroid tissue went unstudied; only peripheral blood was examined.

With iRepertoire HTBI primers and Arm-PCR of CDR3 regions, TCR beta libraries were built. MiXCR, run by TCRdb on the multiplex PCR reads, gives a single entry per CDR3 protein. Of under 300,000 distinct CDR3 sequences detected, around 20% appear once; the ten largest clones hold roughly a fifth. The time point here: newly diagnosed GD, antithyroid drugs for less than 3 months. The TCR library was made from RNA that had been extracted from PBMCs in TRIzol. For this clonotype: Its matching antigen is unknown.

The CDR3 contains 15 residues. The V and J ends lost 6 bases and 6 bases, in that order; junction bases with no gene match: 10. Sequenced here: peripheral blood mononuclear cells (PBMCs), sampled at new diagnosis, from a patient treated with antithyroid drugs. V is TRBV12-3 or TRBV12-4 and J is TRBJ1-1; 10 nucleotides align to TRBD1. This clonotype was sampled from a female donor with Graves disease. CDR3 sequence (DNA): TGTGCCAGCAGCCGGGACAGGGGTGGGAGGGCTGAAGCTTTCTTT. Translating it yields CASSRDRGGRAEAFF.